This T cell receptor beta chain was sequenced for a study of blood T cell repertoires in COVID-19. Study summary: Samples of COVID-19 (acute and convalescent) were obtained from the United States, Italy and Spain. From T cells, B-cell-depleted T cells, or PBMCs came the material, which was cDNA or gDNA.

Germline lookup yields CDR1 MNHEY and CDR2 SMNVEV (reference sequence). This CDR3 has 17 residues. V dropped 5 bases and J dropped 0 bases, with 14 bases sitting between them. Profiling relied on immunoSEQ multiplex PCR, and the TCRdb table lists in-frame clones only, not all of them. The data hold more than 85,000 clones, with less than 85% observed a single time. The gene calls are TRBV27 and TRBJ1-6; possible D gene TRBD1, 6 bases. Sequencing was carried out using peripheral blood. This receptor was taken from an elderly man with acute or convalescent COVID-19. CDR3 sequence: CASSPYLGGSYNSPLHF. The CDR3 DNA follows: TGTGCCAGCAGTCCCTACCTAGGGGGCTCCTATAATTCACCCCTCCACTTT.